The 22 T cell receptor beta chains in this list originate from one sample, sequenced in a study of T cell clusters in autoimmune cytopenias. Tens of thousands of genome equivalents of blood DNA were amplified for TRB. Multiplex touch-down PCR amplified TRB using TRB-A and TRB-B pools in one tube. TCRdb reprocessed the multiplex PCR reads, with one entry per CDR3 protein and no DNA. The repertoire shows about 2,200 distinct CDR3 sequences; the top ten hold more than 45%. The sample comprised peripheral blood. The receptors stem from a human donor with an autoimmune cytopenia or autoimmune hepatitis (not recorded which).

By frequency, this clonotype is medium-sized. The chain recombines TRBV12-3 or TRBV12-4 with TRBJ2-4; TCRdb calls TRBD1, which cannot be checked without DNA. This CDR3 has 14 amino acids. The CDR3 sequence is CASSLVGARNIQYF.

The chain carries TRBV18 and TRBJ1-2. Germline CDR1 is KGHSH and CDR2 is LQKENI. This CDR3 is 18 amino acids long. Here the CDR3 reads CASSPRPFSEGPSYGYTF. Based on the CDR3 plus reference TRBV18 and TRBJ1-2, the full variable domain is NAGVMQNPRHLVRRRGQEARLRCSPMKGHSHVYWYRQLPEEGLKFMVYLQKENIIDESGMPKERFSAEFPKEGPSILRIQQVVRGDSAAYFCASSPRPFSEGPSYGYTFGSGTRLTVV.

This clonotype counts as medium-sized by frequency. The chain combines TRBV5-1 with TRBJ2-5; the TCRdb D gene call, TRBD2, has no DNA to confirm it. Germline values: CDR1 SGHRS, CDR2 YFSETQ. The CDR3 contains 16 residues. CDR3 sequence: CASSSGLAGGSDPRDF.

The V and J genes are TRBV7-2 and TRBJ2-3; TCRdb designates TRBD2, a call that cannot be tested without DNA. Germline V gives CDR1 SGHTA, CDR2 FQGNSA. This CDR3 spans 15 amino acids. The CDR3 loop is CASSLSGSGGDTQYF.

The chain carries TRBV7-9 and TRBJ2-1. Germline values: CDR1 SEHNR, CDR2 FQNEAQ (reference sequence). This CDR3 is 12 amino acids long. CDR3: CASSLELPKQFF.

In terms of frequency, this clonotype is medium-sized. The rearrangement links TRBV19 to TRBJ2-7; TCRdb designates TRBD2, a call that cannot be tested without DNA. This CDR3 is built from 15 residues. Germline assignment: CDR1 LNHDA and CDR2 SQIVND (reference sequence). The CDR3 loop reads CASTPTSGTTYEQYF.

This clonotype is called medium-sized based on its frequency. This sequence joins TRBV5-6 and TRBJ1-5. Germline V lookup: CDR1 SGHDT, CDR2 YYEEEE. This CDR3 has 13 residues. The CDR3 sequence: CASSLRREEPQHF. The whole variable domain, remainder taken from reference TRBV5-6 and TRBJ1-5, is DAGVTQSPTHLIKTRGQQVTLRCSPKSGHDTVSWYQQALGQGPQFIFQYYEEEERQRGNFPDRFSGHQFPNYSSELNVNALLLGDSALYLCASSLRREEPQHFGDGTRLSIL.

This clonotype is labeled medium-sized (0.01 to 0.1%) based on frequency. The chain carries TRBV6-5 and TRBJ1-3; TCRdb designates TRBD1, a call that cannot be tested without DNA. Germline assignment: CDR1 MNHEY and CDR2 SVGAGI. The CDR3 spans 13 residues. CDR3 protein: CASSTGNGNTIYF.

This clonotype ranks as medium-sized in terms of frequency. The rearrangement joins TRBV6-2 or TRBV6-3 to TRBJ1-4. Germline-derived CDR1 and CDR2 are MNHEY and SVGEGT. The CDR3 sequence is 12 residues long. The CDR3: CASSYSTEKLFF.

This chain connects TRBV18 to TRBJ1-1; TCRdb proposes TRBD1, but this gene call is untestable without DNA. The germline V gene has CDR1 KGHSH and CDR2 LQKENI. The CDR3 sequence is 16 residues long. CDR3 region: CASSPLERTGDTEAFF.

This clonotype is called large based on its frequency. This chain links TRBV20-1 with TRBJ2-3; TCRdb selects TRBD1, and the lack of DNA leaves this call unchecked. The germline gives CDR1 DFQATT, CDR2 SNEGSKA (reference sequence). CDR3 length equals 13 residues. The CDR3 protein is CSATGSQSDTQYF.

The chain's CDR3 is CASSPAQSNTEAFF. The chain is built from TRBV18 and TRBJ1-1; TCRdb's D gene call, TRBD1, goes unchecked for lack of DNA. Looked up from germline, CDR1 is KGHSH and CDR2 is LQKENI. The length of the CDR3 is 14 residues.

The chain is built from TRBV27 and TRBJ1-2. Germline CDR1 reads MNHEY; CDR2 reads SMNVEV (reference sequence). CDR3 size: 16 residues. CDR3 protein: CASSLSSLEVISGYTF.

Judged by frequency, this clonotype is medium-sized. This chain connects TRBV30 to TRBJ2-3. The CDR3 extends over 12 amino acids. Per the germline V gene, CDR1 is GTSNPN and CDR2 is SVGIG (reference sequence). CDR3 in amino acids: CAWSVNGDTQYF.

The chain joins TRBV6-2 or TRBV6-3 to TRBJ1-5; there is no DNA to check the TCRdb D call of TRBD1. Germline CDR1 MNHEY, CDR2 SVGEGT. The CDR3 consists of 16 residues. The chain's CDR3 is CASSSGQGASNQPQHF.

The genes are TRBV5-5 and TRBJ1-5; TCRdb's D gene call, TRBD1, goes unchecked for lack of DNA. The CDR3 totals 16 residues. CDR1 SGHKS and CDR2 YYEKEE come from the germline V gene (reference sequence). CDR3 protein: CASSFWTGAGDQPQHF.

The CDR3 sequence: CASSFRNSYGTDTQYF. This chain uses TRBV7-9 with TRBJ2-3. The CDR3 length is 16 residues. Germline V lookup: CDR1 SEHNR, CDR2 FQNEAQ (reference sequence).

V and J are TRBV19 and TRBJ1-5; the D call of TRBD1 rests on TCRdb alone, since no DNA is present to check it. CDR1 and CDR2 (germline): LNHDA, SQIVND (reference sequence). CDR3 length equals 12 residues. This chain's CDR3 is CASSFQTGTQHF.

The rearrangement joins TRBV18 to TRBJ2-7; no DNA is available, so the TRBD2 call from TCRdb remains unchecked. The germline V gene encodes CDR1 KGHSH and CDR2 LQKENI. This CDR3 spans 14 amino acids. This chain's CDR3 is CASSSGTATYEQYF.

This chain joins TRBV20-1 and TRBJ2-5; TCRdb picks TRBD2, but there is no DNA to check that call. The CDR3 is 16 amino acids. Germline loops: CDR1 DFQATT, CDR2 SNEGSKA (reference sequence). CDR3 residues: CSASLFYGTSRETQYF.

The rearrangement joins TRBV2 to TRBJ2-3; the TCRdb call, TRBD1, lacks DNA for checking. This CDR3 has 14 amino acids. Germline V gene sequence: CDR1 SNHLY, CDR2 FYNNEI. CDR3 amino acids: CASSGTGRTDTQYF. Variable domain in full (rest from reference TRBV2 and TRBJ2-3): EPEVTQTPSHQVTQMGQEVILRCVPISNHLYFYWYRQILGQKVEFLVSFYNNEISEKSEIFDDQFSVERPDGSNFTLKIRSTKLEDSAMYFCASSGTGRTDTQYFGPGTRLTVL.

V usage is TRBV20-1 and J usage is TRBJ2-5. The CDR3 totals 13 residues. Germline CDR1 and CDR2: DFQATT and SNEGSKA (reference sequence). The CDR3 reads CSARVQAQETQYF.